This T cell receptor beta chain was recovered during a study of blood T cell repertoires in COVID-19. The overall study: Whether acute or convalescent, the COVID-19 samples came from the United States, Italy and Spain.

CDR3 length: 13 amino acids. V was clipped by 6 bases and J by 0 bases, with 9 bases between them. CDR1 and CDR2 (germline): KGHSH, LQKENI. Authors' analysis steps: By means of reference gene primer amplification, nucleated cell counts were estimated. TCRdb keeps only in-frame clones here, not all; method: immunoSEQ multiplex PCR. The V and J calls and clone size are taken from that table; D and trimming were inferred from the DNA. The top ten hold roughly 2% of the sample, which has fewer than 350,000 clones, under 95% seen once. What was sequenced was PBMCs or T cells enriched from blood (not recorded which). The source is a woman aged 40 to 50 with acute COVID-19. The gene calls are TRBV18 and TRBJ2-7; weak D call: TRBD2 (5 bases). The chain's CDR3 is CASSFDYSYEQYF. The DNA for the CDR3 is TGTGCCAGCTCTTTCGACTACTCCTACGAGCAGTACTTC. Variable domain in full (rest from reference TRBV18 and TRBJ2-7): NAGVMQNPRHLVRRRGQEARLRCSPMKGHSHVYWYRQLPEEGLKFMVYLQKENIIDESGMPKERFSAEFPKEGPSILRIQQVVRGDSAAYFCASSFDYSYEQYFGPGTRLTVT.